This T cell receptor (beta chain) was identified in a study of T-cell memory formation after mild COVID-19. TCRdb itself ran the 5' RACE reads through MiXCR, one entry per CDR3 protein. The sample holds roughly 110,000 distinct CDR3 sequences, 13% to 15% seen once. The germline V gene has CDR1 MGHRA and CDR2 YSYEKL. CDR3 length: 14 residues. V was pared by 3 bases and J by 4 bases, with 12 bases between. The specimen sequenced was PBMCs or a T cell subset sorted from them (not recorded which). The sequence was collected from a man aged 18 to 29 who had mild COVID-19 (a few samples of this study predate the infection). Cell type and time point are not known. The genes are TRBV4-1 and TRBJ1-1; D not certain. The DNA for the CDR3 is TGCGCCAGCAGCCATCGCAGTTTGATCACTGAAGCTTTCTTT. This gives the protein CASSHRSLITEAFF.